This T cell receptor (beta chain) came from a study of T cell changes during pregnancy in multiple sclerosis (dated by TCRdb to between 2018 and 2021). The study in broad terms: The study looked at changes in the T cell repertoire across pregnancy in women with multiple sclerosis.

Receptors were amplified or captured by the immunoSEQ multiplex PCR assay. Here the immuneACCESS table is served through TCRdb, limited to in-frame sequences with V and J called. Missing clones are a known gap in these copies; in checked studies unresolved V genes cover under half, and the rest lacks a known reason. The sample includes 75,000 to 90,000 clones, with over 85% observed a single time. The top ten clones comprise 0.21% of the sample. CDR3 length: 14 amino acids, cysteine to phenylalanine. Left in the record is the CDR3 DNA by itself, 42 bases read in frame from the first base. Via the germline V gene, CDR1 is SGHVS and CDR2 FNYEAQ. The trim is 5 bases for V and 3 bases for J, with a gap of 14 bases between the germline ends. Concerning this clone itself: Its antigen specificity is not known. Per-base qualities were not stored, and no clone one base away is much larger.

Sequencing was performed on CD4+ T cells from peripheral blood mononuclear cells, taken before pregnancy. Rearrangement joined TRBV7-6 to TRBJ2-7; possibly the D gene is TRBD2, per 5 matching bases. This receptor was obtained from a female donor with multiple sclerosis, enrolled in a pregnancy study. The DNA is TGTGCCAGCAGCCCTGAGTCCGGGGTCTACGAGCAGTACTTC. Its protein reads: CASSPESGVYEQYF.